The entry below gives a single TCR beta chain sequence along with its context. In the original processing: Estimated nucleated cell counts came from reference gene primer amplification. The method was immunoSEQ multiplex PCR; TCRdb's version includes in-frame clones alone and lacks a portion of them. V, J and clone size are those of that table, while D and trimming were read from the DNA. The profile shows around 89,000 clones, about 78% of them singletons. The data stem from a study of blood T cell repertoires in COVID-19. This CDR3 comprises 14 residues. Trimming took off 0 bases at V and 5 bases at J, with 10 bases between the two ends. Germline assignment: CDR1 MDHEN and CDR2 SYDVKM.

This clonotype originated in a woman of 80 years or more with acute or convalescent COVID-19. The rearrangement joins TRBV28 to TRBJ1-2, with D unresolved. The sample consisted of peripheral blood. The CDR3 loop reads CASSLWGGQYGYTF. In DNA form, the CDR3 reads TGTGCCAGCAGTTTATGGGGAGGGCAGTATGGCTACACCTTC.